One T cell receptor (beta chain) is described in this entry. Sequenced material consisted of expressed TCRB transcripts (all of the isolated RNA was reverse transcribed). The method was immunoSEQ multiplex PCR; TCRdb's version includes in-frame clones alone and lacks a portion of them. The sample comprises about 220,000 clones, about a tenth of which are singletons, and less than 1.5% rests with the top ten. Germline CDR1 reads SGHTA; CDR2 reads FQGNSA. The CDR3 totals 16 residues. The germline V and J ends were trimmed by 5 bases and 2 bases, with 15 bases remaining between them. This record belongs to a study of beta chain features in type 1 diabetes.

The sample consisted of central memory CD4+ T cells from blood. This chain joins TRBV7-2 and TRBJ2-2; perhaps D is TRBD1 or TRBD2 (5 bases each). The receptor comes from a man aged 18-30 years in good health. The CDR3 nucleotides are TGTGCCAGCAGCACCACCGGGACGATTAACACCGGGGAGCTGTTTTTT. Amino acid sequence: CASSTTGTINTGELFF.